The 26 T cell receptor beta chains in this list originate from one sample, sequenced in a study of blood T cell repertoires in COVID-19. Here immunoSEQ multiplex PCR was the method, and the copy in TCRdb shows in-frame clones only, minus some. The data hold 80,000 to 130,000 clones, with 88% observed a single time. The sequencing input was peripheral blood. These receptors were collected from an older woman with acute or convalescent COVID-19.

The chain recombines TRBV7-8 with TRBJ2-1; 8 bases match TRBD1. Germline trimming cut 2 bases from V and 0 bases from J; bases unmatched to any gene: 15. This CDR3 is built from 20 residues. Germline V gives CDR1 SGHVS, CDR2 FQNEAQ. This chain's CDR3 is CASSLSDRGKIPRSYNEQFF. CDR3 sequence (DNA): TGTGCCAGCAGCTTATCTGACAGGGGTAAGATCCCCCGCTCCTACAATGAGCAGTTCTTC.

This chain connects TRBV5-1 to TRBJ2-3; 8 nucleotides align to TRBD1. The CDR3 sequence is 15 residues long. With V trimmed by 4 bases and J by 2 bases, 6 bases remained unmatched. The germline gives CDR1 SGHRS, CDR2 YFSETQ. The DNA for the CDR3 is TGCGCCAGCAGCCCAGACAGGGGCGACACAGATACGCAGTATTTT. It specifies CASSPDRGDTDTQYF.

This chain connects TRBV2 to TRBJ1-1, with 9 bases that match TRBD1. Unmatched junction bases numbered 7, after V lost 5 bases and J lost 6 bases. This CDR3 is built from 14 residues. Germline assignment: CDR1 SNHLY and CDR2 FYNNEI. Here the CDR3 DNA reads TGTGCCAGCAGTTCCGGGACAGGGAGCGCTGAAGCTTTCTTT. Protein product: CASSSGTGSAEAFF.

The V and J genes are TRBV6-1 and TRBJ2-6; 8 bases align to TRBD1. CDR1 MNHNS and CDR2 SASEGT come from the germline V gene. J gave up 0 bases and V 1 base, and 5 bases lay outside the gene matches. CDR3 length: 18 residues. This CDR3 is CASSEVRDRPSGANVLTF. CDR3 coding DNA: TGTGCCAGCAGTGAAGTGAGGGACAGGCCCTCTGGGGCCAACGTCCTGACTTTC.

CDR3 DNA: TGCGCCAGCAACCTGGGGGCGTCGGTACAAGAGACCCAGTACTTC. It encodes CASNLGASVQETQYF. The chain carries TRBV5-1 and TRBJ2-5; weak D call: TRBD1 (6 bases). The V and J ends lost 6 bases and 2 bases respectively, with 17 bases between them. Germline V gene lookup returns CDR1 SGHRS and CDR2 YFSETQ. The CDR3 has 15 amino acids.

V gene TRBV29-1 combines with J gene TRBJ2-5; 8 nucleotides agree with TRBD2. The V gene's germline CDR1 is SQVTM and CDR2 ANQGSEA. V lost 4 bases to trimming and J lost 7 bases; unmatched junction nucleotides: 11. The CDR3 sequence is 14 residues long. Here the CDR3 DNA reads TGCAGCGTTGTAGCCGGGAGGGCCTTAACGACCCAGTACTTC. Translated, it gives CSVVAGRALTTQYF.

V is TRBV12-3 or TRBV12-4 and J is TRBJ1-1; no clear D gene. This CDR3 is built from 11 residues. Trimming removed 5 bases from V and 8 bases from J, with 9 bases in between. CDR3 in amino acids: CASSAGLEAFF. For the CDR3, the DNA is TGTGCCAGCAGTGCGGGATTGGAAGCTTTCTTT.

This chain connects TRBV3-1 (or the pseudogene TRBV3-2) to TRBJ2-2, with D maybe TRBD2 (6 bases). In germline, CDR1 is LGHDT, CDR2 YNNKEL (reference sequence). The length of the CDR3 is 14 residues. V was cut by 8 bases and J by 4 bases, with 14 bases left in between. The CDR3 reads CASSQEGITGELFF. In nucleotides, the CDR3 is TGTGCCAGCTCCCAGGAGGGGATCACCGGGGAGCTGTTTTTT.

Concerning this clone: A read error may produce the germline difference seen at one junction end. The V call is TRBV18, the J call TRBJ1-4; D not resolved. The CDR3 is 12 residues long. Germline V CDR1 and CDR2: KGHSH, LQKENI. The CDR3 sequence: CASSPQAELLNF. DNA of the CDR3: TGTGCCAGCTCACCACAGGCGGAGCTATTGAATTTT.

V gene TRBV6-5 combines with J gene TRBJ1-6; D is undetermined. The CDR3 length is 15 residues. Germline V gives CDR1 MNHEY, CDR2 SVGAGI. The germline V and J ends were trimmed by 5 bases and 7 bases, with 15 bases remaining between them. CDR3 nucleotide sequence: TGTGCCAGCAGTCCACCCGGGGTCGGGAATTCACCCCTCCACTTT. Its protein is CASSPPGVGNSPLHF.

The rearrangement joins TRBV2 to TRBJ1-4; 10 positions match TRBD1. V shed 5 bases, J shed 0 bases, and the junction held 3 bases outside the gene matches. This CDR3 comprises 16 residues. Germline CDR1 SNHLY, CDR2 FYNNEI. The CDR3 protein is CASSRTGGATNEKLFF. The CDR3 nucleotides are TGTGCCAGCAGTAGGACAGGGGGAGCAACTAATGAAAAACTGTTTTTT.

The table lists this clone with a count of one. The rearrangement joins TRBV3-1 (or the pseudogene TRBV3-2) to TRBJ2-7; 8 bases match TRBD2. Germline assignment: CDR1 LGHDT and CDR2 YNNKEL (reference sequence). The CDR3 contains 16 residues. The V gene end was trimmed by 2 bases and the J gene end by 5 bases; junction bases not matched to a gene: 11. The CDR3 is CASSQTTSGGRNEQYF. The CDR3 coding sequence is TGTGCCAGCAGCCAAACTACTAGCGGAGGGAGGAACGAGCAGTACTTC.

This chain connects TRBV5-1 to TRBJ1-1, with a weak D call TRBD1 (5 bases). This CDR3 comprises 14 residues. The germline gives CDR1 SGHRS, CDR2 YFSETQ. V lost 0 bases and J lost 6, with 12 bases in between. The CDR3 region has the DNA TGCGCCAGCAGCTTGGAGAAGGGGATCGCTGAAGCTTTCTTT. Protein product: CASSLEKGIAEAFF.

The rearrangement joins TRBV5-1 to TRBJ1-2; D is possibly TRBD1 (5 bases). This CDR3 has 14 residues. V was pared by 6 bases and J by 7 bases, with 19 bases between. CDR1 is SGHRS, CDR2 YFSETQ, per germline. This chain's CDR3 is CASKGWETGLGYTF. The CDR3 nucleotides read TGCGCCAGCAAGGGCTGGGAAACAGGCCTTGGCTACACCTTC.

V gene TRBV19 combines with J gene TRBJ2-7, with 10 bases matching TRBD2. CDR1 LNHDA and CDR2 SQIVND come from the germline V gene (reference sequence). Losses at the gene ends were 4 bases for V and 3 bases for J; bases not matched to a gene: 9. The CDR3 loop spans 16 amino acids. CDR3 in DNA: TGTGCCAGTAGTACTAGGAGGGGACTAGCGCGCTACGAGCAGTACTTC. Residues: CASSTRRGLARYEQYF.

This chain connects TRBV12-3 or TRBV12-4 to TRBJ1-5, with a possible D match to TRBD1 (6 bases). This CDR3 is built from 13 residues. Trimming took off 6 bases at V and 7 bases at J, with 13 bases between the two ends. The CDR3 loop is CASRDTGYQPQHF. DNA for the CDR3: TGTGCCAGCAGAGACACAGGGTACCAGCCCCAGCATTTT.

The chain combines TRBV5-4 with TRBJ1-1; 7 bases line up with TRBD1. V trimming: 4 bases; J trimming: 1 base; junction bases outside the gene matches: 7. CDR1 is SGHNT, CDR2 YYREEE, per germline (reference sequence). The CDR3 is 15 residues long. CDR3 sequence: CASSRPQGGNTEAFF. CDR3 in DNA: TGTGCCAGCAGCCGCCCTCAGGGGGGGAACACTGAAGCTTTCTTT.

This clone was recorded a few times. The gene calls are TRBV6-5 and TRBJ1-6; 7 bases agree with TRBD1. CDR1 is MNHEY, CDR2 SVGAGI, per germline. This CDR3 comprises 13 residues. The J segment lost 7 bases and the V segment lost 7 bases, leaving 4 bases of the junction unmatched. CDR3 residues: CASTLGGNSPLHF. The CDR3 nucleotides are TGTGCCAGCACCCTAGGGGGCAATTCACCCCTCCACTTT.

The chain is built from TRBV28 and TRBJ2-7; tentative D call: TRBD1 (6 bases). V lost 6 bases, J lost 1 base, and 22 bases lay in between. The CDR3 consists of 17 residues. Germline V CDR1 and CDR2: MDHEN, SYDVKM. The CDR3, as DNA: TGTGCCAGCAGCTCTACAACACAGGGATACCGTTCCTACGAGCAGTACTTC. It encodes CASSSTTQGYRSYEQYF.

CDR3 sequence reads: CASSDRGLGQPQHF. In nucleotides, the CDR3 is TGTGCCAGCAGTGACAGGGGGCTAGGGCAGCCCCAGCATTTT. The chain recombines TRBV2 with TRBJ1-5, with TRBD1 identical over 8 bases. CDR3 length: 14 residues. CDR1 and CDR2 (germline): SNHLY, FYNNEI. The ends lost 3 bases at V and 7 bases at J; junction bases unmatched: 5. Variable domain in full (rest from reference TRBV2 and TRBJ1-5): EPEVTQTPSHQVTQMGQEVILRCVPISNHLYFYWYRQILGQKVEFLVSFYNNEISEKSEIFDDQFSVERPDGSNFTLKIRSTKLEDSAMYFCASSDRGLGQPQHFGDGTRLSIL.

CDR3 in amino acids: CASSLLQGNEQFF. CDR3 DNA: TGTGCCAGCAGCTTGTTACAGGGAAATGAGCAGTTCTTC. This sequence joins TRBV7-9 and TRBJ2-1, with D possibly TRBD1 on 6 matching bases. The V end lost 3 bases, the J end lost 7 bases, and 10 bases lay between the germline ends. Per the germline V gene, CDR1 is SEHNR and CDR2 is FQNEAQ (reference sequence). The CDR3 length is 13 residues. Full variable domain (rest looked up from reference TRBV7-9 and TRBJ2-1): DTGVSQNPRHKITKRGQNVTFRCDPISEHNRLYWYRQTLGQGPEFLTYFQNEAQLEKSRLLSDRFSAERPKGSFSTLEIQRTEQGDSAMYLCASSLLQGNEQFFGPGTRLTVL.

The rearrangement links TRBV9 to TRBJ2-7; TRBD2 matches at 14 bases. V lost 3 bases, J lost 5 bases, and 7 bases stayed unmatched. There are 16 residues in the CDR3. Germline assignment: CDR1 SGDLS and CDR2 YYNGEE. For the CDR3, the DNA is TGTGCCAGCAGCGGATTACCGGGACTAGCGGGAGACGAGCAGTACGTC. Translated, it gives CASSGLPGLAGDEQYV.

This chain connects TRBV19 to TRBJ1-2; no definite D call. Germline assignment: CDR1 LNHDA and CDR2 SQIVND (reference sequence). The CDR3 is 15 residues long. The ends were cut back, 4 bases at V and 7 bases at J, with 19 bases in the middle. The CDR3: CASSTVHGSRSGYTF. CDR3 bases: TGTGCCAGTAGTACGGTCCACGGGTCTCGAAGTGGCTACACCTTC.

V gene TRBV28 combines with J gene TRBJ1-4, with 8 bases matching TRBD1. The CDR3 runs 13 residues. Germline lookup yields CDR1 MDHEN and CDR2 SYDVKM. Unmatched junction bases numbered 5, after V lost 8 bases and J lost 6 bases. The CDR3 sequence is CASVRGLDEKLFF. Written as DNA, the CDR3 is TGTGCCAGCGTCAGGGGGCTCGATGAAAAACTGTTTTTT.

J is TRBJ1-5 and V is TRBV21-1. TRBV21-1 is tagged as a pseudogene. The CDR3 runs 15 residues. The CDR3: CASSNWQEANQPQHF. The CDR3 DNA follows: TGTGCCAGCAGCAATTGGCAGGAGGCCAATCAGCCCCAGCATTTT.

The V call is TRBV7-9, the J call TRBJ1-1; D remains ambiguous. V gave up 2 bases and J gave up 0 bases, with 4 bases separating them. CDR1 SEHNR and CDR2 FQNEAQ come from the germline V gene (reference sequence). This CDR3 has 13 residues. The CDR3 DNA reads TGTGCCAGCAGCTTATCAGTGAACACTGAAGCTTTCTTT. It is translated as CASSLSVNTEAFF.